These 12 T cell receptor beta chains share one sample of origin, sequenced in a study of cytomegalovirus exposure and HLA in healthy donors. Method: immunoSEQ multiplex PCR; TCRdb's copy keeps in-frame clones and lacks some. The data hold more than 65,000 clones, with 90% to 95% observed a single time. Sequenced input: PBMCs. The source is a man in his late teens or twenties in good health and CMV-seronegative.

The gene calls are TRBV14 and TRBJ2-2; TRBD1 is a possible D gene (6 bases). The CDR3 extends over 14 amino acids. Per the germline V gene, CDR1 is SGHDN and CDR2 is FVKESK. V shed 4 bases and J shed 2 bases, with 8 bases lying between them. The CDR3 region is CASSPGHNTGELFF. CDR3 bases: TGTGCCAGCAGCCCGGGACATAACACCGGGGAGCTGTTTTTT.

The genes are TRBV6-5 and TRBJ1-1; TRBD1 might be the D (6 bases). The CDR3 runs to 14 residues. CDR1 is MNHEY, CDR2 SVGAGI, per germline. Deletions cut 4 bases from V and 1 base from J, with 10 bases between. This chain's CDR3 is CASSLGHPNTEAFF. CDR3 nucleotide sequence: TGTGCCAGCAGTTTGGGACACCCGAACACTGAAGCTTTCTTT.

The V call is TRBV6-6, the J call TRBJ1-6; D is uncertain. Germline values: CDR1 MNHNY, CDR2 SVGAGI (reference sequence). The CDR3 has 15 residues. Trimming took off 6 bases at V and 2 bases at J, with 11 bases between the two ends. The CDR3 loop is CASSLRSTYNSPLHF. CDR3 DNA: TGTGCCAGCAGCCTCCGGAGTACCTATAATTCACCCCTCCACTTT.

This clone showed up just once. This chain uses TRBV5-6 with TRBJ2-3, with D tentatively TRBD1 (6 bases). The CDR3 is 12 residues long. Germline CDR1 SGHDT, CDR2 YYEEEE. V lost 5 bases to trimming and J lost 5 bases, with 9 bases between them. The CDR3 loop reads CASSQGGDTQYF. The CDR3 nucleotides read TGTGCCAGCAGTCAAGGGGGAGATACGCAGTATTTT.

J is TRBJ1-3 and V is TRBV7-9, with 7 bases fitting TRBD1. Germline CDR1 is SEHNR and CDR2 is FQNEAQ (reference sequence). The CDR3 is 14 residues long. With 5 bases clipped from V and 0 bases from J, the junction kept 1 base outside the gene matches. This CDR3 is CASSPGGSGNTIYF. The CDR3 DNA reads as TGTGCCAGCAGCCCAGGGGGCTCTGGAAACACCATATATTTT.

This clone has only a few counts. The V call is TRBV18, the J call TRBJ2-2, with D possibly TRBD1 on 6 matching bases. Germline V gives CDR1 KGHSH, CDR2 LQKENI. With 3 bases removed from V and 3 bases from J, the gap between germline ends came to 17 bases. The CDR3 runs 17 residues. This CDR3 is CASSPSQGRGYTGELFF. CDR3 DNA: TGTGCCAGCTCACCCTCTCAGGGCAGGGGTTACACCGGGGAGCTGTTTTTT.

CDR3: CASSLEGGGYGETQYF. As DNA, the CDR3 is TGTGCCAGCAGCTTAGAGGGCGGGGGTTATGGGGAGACCCAGTACTTC. The chain couples TRBV5-5 to TRBJ2-5, with 7 nucleotides matching TRBD2. The trim removed 2 bases at V and 5 bases at J, leaving 12 bases unmatched. The CDR3 is 16 residues long. From germline, CDR1 is SGHKS and CDR2 YYEKEE (reference sequence).

The gene calls are TRBV7-9 and TRBJ1-6, with D tentatively TRBD1 (6 bases). The CDR3 contains 15 residues. Between the trimmed V and J ends, which lost 6 bases and 8 bases, there was a span of 17 bases. Germline CDR1 reads SEHNR; CDR2 reads FQNEAQ (reference sequence). The CDR3, as DNA: TGTGCCAGCAGTGCAGACAGGCTTAAACATTCACCCCTCCACTTT. Translation: CASSADRLKHSPLHF.

This sequence joins TRBV27 and TRBJ2-1, with 7 bases identical to TRBD2. The CDR3 is 16 residues long. Trimming at V came to 6 bases and at J to 6 bases, leaving 14 bases not matched to a gene. Looked up from germline, CDR1 is MNHEY and CDR2 is SMNVEV (reference sequence). CDR3 amino acids: CASRSWGGEGTNEQFF. The CDR3 coding sequence is TGTGCCAGCAGGTCATGGGGGGGAGAGGGAACCAATGAGCAGTTCTTC.

The rearrangement uses TRBV5-1 and TRBJ1-2; D gene uncertain. Trimming stripped 4 bases from V and 8 bases from J, with 33 bases between. This CDR3 spans 19 amino acids. CDR1 and CDR2 from the germline V gene are SGHRS and YFSETQ. DNA of the CDR3: TGCGCCAGCAGCCTAAGAAGGGATGTACCGGGAGACGCCCCATGGGGCTACACCTTC. It encodes CASSLRRDVPGDAPWGYTF.

V gene TRBV5-6 combines with J gene TRBJ1-5; D is ambiguous. The V end was cut by 1 base, the J end by 1 base, with 18 bases between. Germline V gene lookup returns CDR1 SGHDT and CDR2 YYEEEE. This CDR3 region has 18 residues. CDR3 coding DNA: TGTGCCAGCAGCTTGCTGACCCGGGGAAAGAGAAGCAATCAGCCCCAGCATTTT. It yields the protein CASSLLTRGKRSNQPQHF. Variable domain in full (rest from reference TRBV5-6 and TRBJ1-5): DAGVTQSPTHLIKTRGQQVTLRCSPKSGHDTVSWYQQALGQGPQFIFQYYEEEERQRGNFPDRFSGHQFPNYSSELNVNALLLGDSALYLCASSLLTRGKRSNQPQHFGDGTRLSIL.

This clone was picked up one time. The J gene is TRBJ2-1, the V gene TRBV19, with unresolved D. This CDR3 comprises 13 residues. The germline V gene has CDR1 LNHDA and CDR2 SQIVND (reference sequence). V was cut by 1 base and J by 7 bases, with 8 bases left in between. CDR3 DNA: TGTGCCAGTAGTATAGGCCTTAGTAATGAGCAGTTCTTC. It yields the protein CASSIGLSNEQFF.